This paragraph covers one TCR beta chain sequence. Its antigen is unknown. The CDR3 has 10 amino acids. Per the germline V gene, CDR1 is SQVTM and CDR2 is ANQGSEA. This sample is drawn from a study of resident and recirculating memory T cells in vitiligo. The table came from immunoSEQ multiplex PCR; TCRdb's copy has only in-frame clones and leaves some out. The sample lists roughly 42,000 clones; about 93% were seen once. Whole-study findings and limits: Clonality differed among vitiligo lesions, with no unique dominant clone.

The J gene is TRBJ2-5, the V gene TRBV29-1; TRBD2 aligns across 8 bases. Sequencing input: blood. The TCR sequence derives from a male donor with vitiligo. Written as DNA, the CDR3 is TGCGTAGCGGGGCAAGAGACCCAGTACTTC. Protein sequence: CVAGQETQYF.